Listed below are T cell receptor beta chains from one sample, sequenced in a study of blood T cell repertoires in COVID-19. The protocol was immunoSEQ multiplex PCR, while the TCRdb copy is restricted to in-frame clones and leaves out a portion. Of some 46,000 clones detected, over 80% appear once; the ten largest clones hold 15%. Sequenced: peripheral blood. The receptors come from a man in his 60s with active COVID-19. Both conserved end residues are part of each CDR3. The D gene is left open where the match is weak. The size field is filled for only some rows; it gives once, few, many or a size class.

d_call	v_call	clone_size	j_call	cdr3_nt	cdr3_aa
NA	TRBV4-3	NA	TRBJ1-1	TGCGCCAGCAGCCAAGGAACAGCCATGAACACTGAAGCTTTCTTT	CASSQGTAMNTEAFF
TRBD1	TRBV7-2	NA	TRBJ1-4	TGTGCCAGCATCGGGGAAATACAGGGGACTAATGAAAAACTGTTTTTT	CASIGEIQGTNEKLFF
TRBD2	TRBV12-5	NA	TRBJ2-5	TGTGCTAGTGGGAGCGGGACGGGCCAAGAGACCCAGTACTTC	CASGSGTGQETQYF
TRBD2	TRBV5-4	NA	TRBJ2-3	TGTGCCAGCAGCCCAAAGACTAGCGGGGGGTTCTCAGATACGCAGTATTTT	CASSPKTSGGFSDTQYF
TRBD1	TRBV27	few	TRBJ2-1	TGTGCCAGCAGTTTACGGACAGGGGGCAACCCCAATGAGCAGTTCTTC	CASSLRTGGNPNEQFF
NA	TRBV3-1/TRBV3-2	NA	TRBJ2-7	TGTGCCAGCAGCCAAGATGGCGGGTTCCTCTCCTACGAGCAGTACTTC	CASSQDGGFLSYEQYF
TRBD1	TRBV30	NA	TRBJ2-2	TGTGCCTGTTTCCCGGGACAGGGGGCAACGGGGGAGCTGTTTTTT	CACFPGQGATGELFF
TRBD1	TRBV9	NA	TRBJ2-7	TGTGCCAGCAGCGTGGGACAGGGCGCTTCCTACGAGCAGTACTTC	CASSVGQGASYEQYF
NA	TRBV4-3	NA	TRBJ2-7	TGCGCCAGCAGCCGACTGGGGCGGCACGGGCAGTACTTC	CASSRLGRHGQYF
TRBD1	TRBV5-5	NA	TRBJ1-6	TGTGCCAGCAGCCTGCGGTACCACGGACAGGGGTCCTCCTATAATTCACCCCTCCACTTT	CASSLRYHGQGSSYNSPLHF
TRBD2	TRBV5-6	NA	TRBJ2-7	TGTGCCAGCAGCCTAGCGGGAGTTCACGAGCAGTACTTC	CASSLAGVHEQYF
TRBD1	TRBV7-2	NA	TRBJ2-4	TGTGCCAGCAGCCCCCGATCCGGGACAGGAGCCCTAGCCAAAAACATTCAGTACTTC	CASSPRSGTGALAKNIQYF
TRBD2	TRBV6-6	NA	TRBJ2-5	TGTGCCAGCAGTTCCCGACTAGCGGTATGGGAGACCCAGTACTTC	CASSSRLAVWETQYF
TRBD1	TRBV4-3	NA	TRBJ2-7	TGCGCCAGCAGCCAAGTTCCGGGACAGTACTACGAGCAGTACTTC	CASSQVPGQYYEQYF
TRBD2	TRBV3-1/TRBV3-2	NA	TRBJ2-7	TGTGCCAGCAGCCAAGAATGGACTGGCGGGAGCTACGAGCAGTACTTC	CASSQEWTGGSYEQYF
NA	TRBV13	NA	TRBJ2-3	TGTGCCAGCAGCTTAGGGACAATTACAGATACGCAGTATTTT	CASSLGTITDTQYF
TRBD2	TRBV11-2	NA	TRBJ2-1	TGTGCCAGCAGCTTAGTGGGGGGACTAGGGAATGAGCAGTTCTTC	CASSLVGGLGNEQFF
NA	TRBV19	NA	TRBJ1-1	TGTGCCAGTAGTGAGACAAGGTGGAACACTGAAGCTTTCTTT	CASSETRWNTEAFF